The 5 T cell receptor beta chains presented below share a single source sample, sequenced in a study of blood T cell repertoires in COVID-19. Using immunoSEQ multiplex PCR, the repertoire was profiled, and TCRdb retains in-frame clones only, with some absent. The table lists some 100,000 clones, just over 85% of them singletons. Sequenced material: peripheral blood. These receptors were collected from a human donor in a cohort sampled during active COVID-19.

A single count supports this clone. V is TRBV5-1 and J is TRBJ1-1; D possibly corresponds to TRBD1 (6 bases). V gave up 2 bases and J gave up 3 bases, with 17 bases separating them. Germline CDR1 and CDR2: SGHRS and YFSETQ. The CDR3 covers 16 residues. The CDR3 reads CASSFRDTGGDTEAFF. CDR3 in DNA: TGCGCCAGCAGCTTTAGGGACACCGGTGGGGACACTGAAGCTTTCTTT.

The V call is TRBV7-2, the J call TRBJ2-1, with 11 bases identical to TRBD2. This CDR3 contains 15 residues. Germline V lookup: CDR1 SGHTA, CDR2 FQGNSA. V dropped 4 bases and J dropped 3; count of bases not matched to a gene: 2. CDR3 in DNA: TGTGCCAGCAGCTCGGGACTAGCGGACTACAATGAGCAGTTCTTC. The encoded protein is CASSSGLADYNEQFF.

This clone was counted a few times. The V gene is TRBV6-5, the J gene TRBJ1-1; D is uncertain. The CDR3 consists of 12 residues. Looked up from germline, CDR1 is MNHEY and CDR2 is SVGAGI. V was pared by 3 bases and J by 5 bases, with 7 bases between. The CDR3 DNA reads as TGTGCCAGCAGTTATCGAGAAACTGAAGCTTTCTTT. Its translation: CASSYRETEAFF.

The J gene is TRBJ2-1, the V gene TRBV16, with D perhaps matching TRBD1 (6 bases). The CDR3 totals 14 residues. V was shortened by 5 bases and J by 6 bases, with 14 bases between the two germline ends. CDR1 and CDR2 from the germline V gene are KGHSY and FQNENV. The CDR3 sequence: CASSEQGNVNEQFF. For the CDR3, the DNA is TGTGCCAGCAGCGAACAGGGTAACGTCAATGAGCAGTTCTTC.

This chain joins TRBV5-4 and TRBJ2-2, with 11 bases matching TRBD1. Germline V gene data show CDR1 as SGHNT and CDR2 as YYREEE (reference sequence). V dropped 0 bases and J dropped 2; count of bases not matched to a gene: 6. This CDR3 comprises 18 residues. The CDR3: CASSLGDRGNLNTGELFF. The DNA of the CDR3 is TGTGCCAGCAGCTTGGGGGACAGGGGGAACCTAAACACCGGGGAGCTGTTTTTT.